Following are 15 T cell receptor beta chains from one sample sequenced in a study of blood T cell repertoires in COVID-19. Some clones are missing from TCRdb's copy, which holds only in-frame ones; the method was immunoSEQ multiplex PCR. The profile shows a few hundred thousand clones, nearly 90% of them singletons. Sequencing input: peripheral blood. Receptors originate from a young woman who had recovered from COVID-19.

The chain employs TRBV5-1 and TRBJ2-3, with D hard to call. The CDR3 is 15 residues long. CDR1 and CDR2 (germline): SGHRS, YFSETQ. The V end was cut by 0 bases, the J end by 4 bases, with 12 bases between. CDR3 DNA: TGCGCCAGCAGCTTGGATCTTTTTTTTGCAGATACGCAGTATTTT. Translation gives CASSLDLFFADTQYF.

The rearrangement links TRBV29-1 to TRBJ2-7; the match to TRBD1 covers 11 bases. The ends lost 6 bases at V and 0 bases at J; junction bases unmatched: 4. The CDR3 is 14 residues long. The V gene's germline CDR1 is SQVTM and CDR2 ANQGSEA. The CDR3 here is CSVYGTGGSYEQYF. For the CDR3, the DNA is TGCAGCGTGTACGGGACAGGGGGCTCCTACGAGCAGTACTTC.

V usage is TRBV11-2 and J usage is TRBJ2-4, with D unresolved. Deletions cut 2 bases from V and 5 bases from J, with 4 bases between. This CDR3 is 12 amino acids long. Germline V gives CDR1 SGHAT, CDR2 FQNNGV. CDR3 amino acids: CASSLRENIQYF. For the CDR3, the DNA is TGTGCCAGCAGCTTACGAGAAAACATTCAGTACTTC.

This sequence joins TRBV6-5 and TRBJ1-1; a weak D match, TRBD1 (5 bases). This CDR3 has 13 amino acids. Trimming shortened V by 7 bases and J by 7 bases, and 16 bases separated the two germline ends. Germline-derived CDR1 and CDR2 are MNHEY and SVGAGI. DNA of the CDR3: TGTGCCAGCACCCAAACTCGGGGGGGTGAAGCTTTCTTT. This sequence encodes CASTQTRGGEAFF.

This clone was found once. The J gene is TRBJ2-1, the V gene TRBV6-2 or TRBV6-3; D not certain. The CDR3 is made up of 16 amino acids. V lost 5 bases and J lost 0, with 14 bases in between. CDR1 and CDR2 (germline): MNHEY, SVGEGT. The CDR3 DNA follows: TGTGCCAGCAGTACCCCTGGCGGAGACTCCTACAATGAGCAGTTCTTC. Amino acid sequence: CASSTPGGDSYNEQFF.

This chain links TRBV7-7 with TRBJ2-5, with D possibly being TRBD2 (6 bases). V lost 5 bases, J lost 7 bases, and 26 bases lay in between. The germline gives CDR1 SSHAT, CDR2 FNYEAQ (reference sequence). CDR3 length: 17 amino acids. CDR3 in amino acids: CASSRGNEARMGGTQYF. CDR3 nucleotide sequence: TGTGCCAGCAGCCGTGGGAACGAAGCCAGAATGGGGGGGACCCAGTACTTC.

The chain carries TRBV18 and TRBJ2-7; unclear D gene. CDR3 length: 12 residues. The germline gives CDR1 KGHSH, CDR2 LQKENI. Trimming removed 4 bases at V and 2 bases at J, with 6 bases between. DNA for the CDR3: TGTGCCAGCTCACGACTCACCTACGAGCAGTACTTC. It specifies CASSRLTYEQYF.

The V gene is TRBV7-9, the J gene TRBJ2-5; no clear D. Trimming took off 4 bases at V and 2 bases at J, with 14 bases between the two ends. The CDR3 has 15 amino acids. Germline CDR1 and CDR2: SEHNR and FQNEAQ (reference sequence). CDR3 nucleotide sequence: TGTGCCAGCAGCTCCGGGTCGATAGGTCAAGAGACCCAGTACTTC. Its translation is CASSSGSIGQETQYF.

V is TRBV12-5 and J is TRBJ2-7; 10 nucleotides line up with TRBD2. Germline CDR1 reads LGHNT; CDR2 reads FRNRAP. CDR3 length equals 14 residues. Trimming took 2 bases from V and 7 from J; bases not matched to a gene: 5. The chain's CDR3 is CASGLSGRAWEQYF. The CDR3 DNA follows: TGTGCTAGTGGTTTGAGCGGGAGGGCCTGGGAGCAGTACTTC.

The chain has TRBV4-3 and TRBJ2-1; TRBD2 matches 11 bases. V shed 2 bases and J 6 bases; nucleotides not matched to a gene: 6. CDR1 is LGHNA, CDR2 YSLEER, per germline. This CDR3 is 16 amino acids long. The CDR3 reads CASSQRLAGPLNEQFF. CDR3 DNA sequence: TGCGCCAGCAGCCAACGACTAGCGGGACCCCTCAATGAGCAGTTCTTC.

The chain combines TRBV3-1 (or the pseudogene TRBV3-2) with TRBJ1-5; the D is unclear. V lost 4 bases and J 0 bases, leaving 19 bases between the germline ends. The CDR3 is 18 amino acids. From germline, CDR1 is LGHDT and CDR2 YNNKEL (reference sequence). CDR3 residues: CASSLEGGSPYSNQPQHF. As DNA, the CDR3 is TGTGCCAGCAGCCTTGAGGGAGGGTCTCCCTATAGCAATCAGCCCCAGCATTTT.

The V and J genes are TRBV7-3 and TRBJ2-7; D not certain. Germline assignment: CDR1 SGHTA and CDR2 FQGTGA. CDR3 size: 15 residues. Trimming took off 2 bases at V and 1 base at J, with 12 bases between the two ends. The CDR3 nucleotides read TGTGCCAGCAGCTTAGGTCCAGGTCCATCCTACGAGCAGTACTTC. The encoded protein is CASSLGPGPSYEQYF.

This chain links TRBV5-6 with TRBJ1-2; tentative D call: TRBD1 (6 bases). Trimming removed 0 bases from V and 4 bases from J, with 16 bases in between. The CDR3 is 16 amino acids. CDR1 and CDR2 (germline): SGHDT, YYEEEE. The CDR3 spells CASSLEGGTRVYGYTF. The CDR3 DNA follows: TGTGCCAGCAGCTTGGAAGGGGGTACCCGGGTCTATGGCTACACCTTC.

J is TRBJ1-1 and V is TRBV18; D is unresolved. This CDR3 comprises 15 residues. Germline V gene sequence: CDR1 KGHSH, CDR2 LQKENI. Trimming shortened V by 0 bases and J by 3 bases, and 11 bases separated the two germline ends. The CDR3 protein is CASSPPIQVDTEAFF. CDR3 in DNA: TGTGCCAGCTCACCACCGATCCAGGTTGACACTGAAGCTTTCTTT.

This clone was observed once. The chain is built from TRBV6-5 and TRBJ1-5; D perhaps matches TRBD1 (6 bases). V gave up 10 bases and J gave up 7 bases, with 8 bases separating them. Looked up from germline, CDR1 is MNHEY and CDR2 is SVGAGI. The CDR3 sequence is 10 residues long. The CDR3 nucleotides read TGTGCCACAGGGGTCCAGCCCCAGCATTTT. Its translation: CATGVQPQHF.